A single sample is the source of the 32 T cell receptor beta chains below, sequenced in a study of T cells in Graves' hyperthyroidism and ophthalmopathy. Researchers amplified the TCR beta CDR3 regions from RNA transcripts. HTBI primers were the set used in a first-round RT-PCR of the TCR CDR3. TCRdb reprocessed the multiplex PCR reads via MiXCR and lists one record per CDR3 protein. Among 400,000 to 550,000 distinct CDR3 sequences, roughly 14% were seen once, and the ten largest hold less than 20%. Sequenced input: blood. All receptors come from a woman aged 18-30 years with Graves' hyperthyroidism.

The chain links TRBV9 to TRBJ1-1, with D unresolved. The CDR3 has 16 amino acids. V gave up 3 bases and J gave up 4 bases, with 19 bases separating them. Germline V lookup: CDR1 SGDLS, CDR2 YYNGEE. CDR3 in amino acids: CASSDPRPSSRTEAFF. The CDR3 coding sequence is TGTGCCAGCAGCGACCCTCGACCGTCGAGTCGCACTGAAGCTTTCTTT.

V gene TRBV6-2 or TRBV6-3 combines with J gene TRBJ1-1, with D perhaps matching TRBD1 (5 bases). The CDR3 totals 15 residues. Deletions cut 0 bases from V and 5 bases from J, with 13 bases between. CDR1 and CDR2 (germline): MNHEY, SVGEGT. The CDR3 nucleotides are TGTGCCAGCAGTTACTCGAGTAATCCAGGGACTGAAGCTTTCTTT. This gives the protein CASSYSSNPGTEAFF.

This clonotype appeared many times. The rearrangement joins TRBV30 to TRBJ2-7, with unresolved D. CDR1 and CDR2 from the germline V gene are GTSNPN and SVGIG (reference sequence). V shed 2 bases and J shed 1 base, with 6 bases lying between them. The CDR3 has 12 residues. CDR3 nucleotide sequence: TGTGCCTGGAGTTCAGGTTCCTACGAGCAGTACTTC. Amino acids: CAWSSGSYEQYF.

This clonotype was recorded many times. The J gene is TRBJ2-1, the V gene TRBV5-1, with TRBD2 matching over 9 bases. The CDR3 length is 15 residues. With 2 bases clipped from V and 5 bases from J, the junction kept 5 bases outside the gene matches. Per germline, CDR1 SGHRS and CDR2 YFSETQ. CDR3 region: CASSLLAGADNEQFF. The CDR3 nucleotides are TGCGCCAGCAGCTTACTAGCGGGTGCAGACAATGAGCAGTTCTTC. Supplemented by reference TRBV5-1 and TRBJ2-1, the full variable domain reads KAGVTQTPRYLIKTRGQQVTLSCSPISGHRSVSWYQQTPGQGLQFLFEYFSETQRNKGNFPGRFSGRQFSNSRSEMNVSTLELGDSALYLCASSLLAGADNEQFFGPGTRLTVL.

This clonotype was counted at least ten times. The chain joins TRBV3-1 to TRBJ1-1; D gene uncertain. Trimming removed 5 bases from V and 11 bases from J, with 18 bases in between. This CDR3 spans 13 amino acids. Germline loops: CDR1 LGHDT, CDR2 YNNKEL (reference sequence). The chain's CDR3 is CASSFGGSDVAFF. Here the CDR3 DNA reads TGTGCCAGCAGCTTTGGCGGCTCGGACGTGGCTTTCTTT. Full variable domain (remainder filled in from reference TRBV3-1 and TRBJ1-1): DTAVSQTPKYLVTQMGNDKSIKCEQNLGHDTMYWYKQDSKKFLKIMFSYNNKELIINETVPNRFSPKSPDKAHLNLHINSLELGDSAVYFCASSFGGSDVAFFGQGTRLTVV.

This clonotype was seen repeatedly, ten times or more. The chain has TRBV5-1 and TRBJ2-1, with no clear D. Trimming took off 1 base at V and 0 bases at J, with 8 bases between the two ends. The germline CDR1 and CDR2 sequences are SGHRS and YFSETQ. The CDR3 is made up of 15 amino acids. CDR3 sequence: CASSLQQRSYNEQFF. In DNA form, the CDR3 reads TGCGCCAGCAGCTTGCAGCAGCGCTCCTACAATGAGCAGTTCTTC.

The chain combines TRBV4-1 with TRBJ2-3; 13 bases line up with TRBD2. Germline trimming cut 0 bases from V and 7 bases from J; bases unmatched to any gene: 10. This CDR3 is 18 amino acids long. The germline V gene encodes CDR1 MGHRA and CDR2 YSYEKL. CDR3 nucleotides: TGCGCCAGCAGCCAAGATCGACGGACTAGCGGGAGCCTTTATACGCAGTATTTT. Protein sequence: CASSQDRRTSGSLYTQYF.

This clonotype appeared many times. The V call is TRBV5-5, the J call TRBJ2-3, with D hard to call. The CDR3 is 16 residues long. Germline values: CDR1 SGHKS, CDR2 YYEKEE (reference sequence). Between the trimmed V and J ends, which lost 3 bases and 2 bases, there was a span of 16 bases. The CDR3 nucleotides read TGTGCCAGCAGCTCTAGGCTAAATACTCTCACAGATACGCAGTATTTT. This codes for CASSSRLNTLTDTQYF.

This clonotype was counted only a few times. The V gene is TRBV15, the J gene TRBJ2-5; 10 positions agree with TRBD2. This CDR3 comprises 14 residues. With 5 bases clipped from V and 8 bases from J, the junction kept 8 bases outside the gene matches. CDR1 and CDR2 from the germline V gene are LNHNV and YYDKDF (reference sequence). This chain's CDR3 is CATSLEREGRTQYF. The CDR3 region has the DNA TGTGCCACCAGCTTAGAGCGGGAGGGGAGAACCCAGTACTTC.

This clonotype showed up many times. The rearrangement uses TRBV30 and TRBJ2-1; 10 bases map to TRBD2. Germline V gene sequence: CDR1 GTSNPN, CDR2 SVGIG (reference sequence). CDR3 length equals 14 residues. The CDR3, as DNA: TGTGCTCGACGACTAGCGGGCTTTTACAATGAGCAGTTCTTC. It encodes CARRLAGFYNEQFF.

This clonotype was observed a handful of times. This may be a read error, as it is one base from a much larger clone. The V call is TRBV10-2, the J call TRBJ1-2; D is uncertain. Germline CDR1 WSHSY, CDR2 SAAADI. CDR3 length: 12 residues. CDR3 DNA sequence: TGCGCCAGCAGTGTGACGGACTATGGCTGCACCTTC. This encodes CASSVTDYGCTF.

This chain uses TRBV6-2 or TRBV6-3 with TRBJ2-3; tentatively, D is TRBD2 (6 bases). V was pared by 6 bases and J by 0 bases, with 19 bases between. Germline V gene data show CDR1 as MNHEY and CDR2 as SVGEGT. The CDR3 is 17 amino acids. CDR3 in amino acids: CASSVDSGTGSTDTQYF. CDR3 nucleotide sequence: TGTGCCAGCAGCGTAGATTCCGGGACTGGTAGCACAGATACGCAGTATTTT.

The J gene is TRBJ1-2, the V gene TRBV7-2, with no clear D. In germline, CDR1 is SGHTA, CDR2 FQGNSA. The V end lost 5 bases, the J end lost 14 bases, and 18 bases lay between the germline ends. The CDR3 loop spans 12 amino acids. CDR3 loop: CASSPSPLARTF. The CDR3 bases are TGTGCCAGCAGCCCTTCCCCTCTAGCGAGGACCTTC.

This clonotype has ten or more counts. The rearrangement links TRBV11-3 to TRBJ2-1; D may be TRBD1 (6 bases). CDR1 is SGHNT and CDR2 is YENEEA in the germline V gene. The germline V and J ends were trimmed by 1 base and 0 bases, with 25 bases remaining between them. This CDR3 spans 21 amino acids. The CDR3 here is CASSLGVVGTPSLSSYNEQFF. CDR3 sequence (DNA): TGTGCCAGCAGCTTAGGGGTGGTTGGGACACCAAGTCTGAGCTCCTACAATGAGCAGTTCTTC. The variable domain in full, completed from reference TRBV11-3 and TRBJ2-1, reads EAGVVQSPRYKIIEKKQPVAFWCNPISGHNTLYWYLQNLGQGPELLIRYENEEAVDDSQLPKDRFSAERLKGVDSTLKIQPAELGDSAVYLCASSLGVVGTPSLSSYNEQFFGPGTRLTVL.

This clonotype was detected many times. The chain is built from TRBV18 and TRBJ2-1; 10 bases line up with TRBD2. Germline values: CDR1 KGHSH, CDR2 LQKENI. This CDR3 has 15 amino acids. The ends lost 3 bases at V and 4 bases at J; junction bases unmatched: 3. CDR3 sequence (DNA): TGTGCCAGCTCACCCGGGACTAGCGAGTACAATGAGCAGTTCTTC. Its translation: CASSPGTSEYNEQFF.

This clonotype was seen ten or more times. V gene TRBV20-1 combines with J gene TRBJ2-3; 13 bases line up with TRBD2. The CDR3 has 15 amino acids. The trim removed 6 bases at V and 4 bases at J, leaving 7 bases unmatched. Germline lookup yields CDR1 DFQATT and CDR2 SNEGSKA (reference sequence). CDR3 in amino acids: CSATGLAGDPDTQYF. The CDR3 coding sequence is TGCAGTGCCACCGGACTAGCGGGAGACCCAGATACGCAGTATTTT.

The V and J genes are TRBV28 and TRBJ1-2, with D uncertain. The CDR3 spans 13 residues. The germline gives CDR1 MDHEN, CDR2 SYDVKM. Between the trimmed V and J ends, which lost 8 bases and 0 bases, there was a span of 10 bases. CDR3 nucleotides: TGTGCCAGCGGAAGGGCAGCTAACTATGGCTACACCTTC. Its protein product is CASGRAANYGYTF.

DNA for the CDR3: TGTGCCTGGAGCCACGGACAGGGGTTGAGCACAGATACGCAGTATTTT. Its protein is CAWSHGQGLSTDTQYF. The chain is built from TRBV30 and TRBJ2-3; 9 nucleotides agree with TRBD1. Looked up from germline, CDR1 is GTSNPN and CDR2 is SVGIG (reference sequence). Germline trimming cut 3 bases from V and 0 bases from J; bases unmatched to any gene: 7. The CDR3 is made up of 16 amino acids.

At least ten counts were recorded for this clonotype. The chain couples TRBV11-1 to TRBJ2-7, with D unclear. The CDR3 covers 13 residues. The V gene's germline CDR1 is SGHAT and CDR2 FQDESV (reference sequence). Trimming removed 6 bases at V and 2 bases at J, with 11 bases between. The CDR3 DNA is TGTGCCAGCAGTTTAAGTGGGGCCTACGAGCAGTACTTC. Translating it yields CASSLSGAYEQYF. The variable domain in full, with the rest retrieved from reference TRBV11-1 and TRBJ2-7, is EAEVAQSPRYKITEKSQAVAFWCDPISGHATLYWYRQILGQGPELLVQFQDESVVDDSQLPKDRFSAERLKGVDSTLKIQPAELGDSAMYLCASSLSGAYEQYFGPGTRLTVT.

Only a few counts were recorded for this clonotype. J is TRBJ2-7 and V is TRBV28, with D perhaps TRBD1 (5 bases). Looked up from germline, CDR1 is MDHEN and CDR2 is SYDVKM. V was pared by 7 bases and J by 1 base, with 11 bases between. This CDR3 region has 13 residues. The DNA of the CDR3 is TGTGCCAGCACCGACAGTTTATCCTACGAGCAGTACTTC. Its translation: CASTDSLSYEQYF.

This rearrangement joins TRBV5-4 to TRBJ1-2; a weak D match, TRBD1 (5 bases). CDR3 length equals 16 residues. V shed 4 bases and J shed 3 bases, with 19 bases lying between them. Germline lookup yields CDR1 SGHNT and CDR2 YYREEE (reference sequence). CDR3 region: CASSPAATGLDYGYTF. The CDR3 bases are TGTGCCAGCAGCCCGGCGGCAACAGGATTAGACTATGGCTACACCTTC.

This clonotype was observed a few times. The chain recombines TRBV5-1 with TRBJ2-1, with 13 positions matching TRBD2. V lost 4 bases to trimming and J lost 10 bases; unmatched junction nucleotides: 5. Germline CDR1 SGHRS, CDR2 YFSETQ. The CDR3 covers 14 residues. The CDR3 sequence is CASSKGLAGIEQFF. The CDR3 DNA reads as TGCGCCAGCAGCAAGGGACTAGCGGGAATCGAGCAGTTCTTC.

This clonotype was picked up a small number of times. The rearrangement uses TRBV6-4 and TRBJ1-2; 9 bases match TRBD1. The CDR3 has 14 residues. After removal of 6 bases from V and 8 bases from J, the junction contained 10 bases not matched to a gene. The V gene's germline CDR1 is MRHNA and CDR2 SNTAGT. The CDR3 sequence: CASRTGGETGGYTF. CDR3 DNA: TGTGCCAGCAGAACAGGGGGCGAAACGGGCGGCTACACCTTC.

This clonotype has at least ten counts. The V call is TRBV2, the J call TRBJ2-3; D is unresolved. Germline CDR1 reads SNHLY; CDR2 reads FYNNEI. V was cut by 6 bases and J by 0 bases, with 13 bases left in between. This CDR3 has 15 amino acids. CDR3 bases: TGTGCCAGCAGCTCCTGGACGCGTAGCACAGATACGCAGTATTTT. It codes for CASSSWTRSTDTQYF.

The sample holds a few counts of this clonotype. The CDR3 region is CATSRAHRNYGYTF. The CDR3 nucleotides are TGTGCCACCAGCAGAGCTCACAGGAACTATGGCTACACCTTC. The chain employs TRBV15 and TRBJ1-2; a possible D gene is TRBD1 (5 bases). The CDR3 covers 14 residues. V dropped 1 base and J dropped 2 bases, with 8 bases sitting between them. CDR1 is LNHNV, CDR2 YYDKDF, per germline (reference sequence).

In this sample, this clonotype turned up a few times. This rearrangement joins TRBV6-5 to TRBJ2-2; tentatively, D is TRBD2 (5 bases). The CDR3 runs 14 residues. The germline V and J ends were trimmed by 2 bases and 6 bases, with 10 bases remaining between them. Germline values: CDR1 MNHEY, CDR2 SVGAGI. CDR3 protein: CASSYVAGAGELFF. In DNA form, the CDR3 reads TGTGCCAGCAGTTACGTGGCGGGCGCCGGGGAGCTGTTTTTT.

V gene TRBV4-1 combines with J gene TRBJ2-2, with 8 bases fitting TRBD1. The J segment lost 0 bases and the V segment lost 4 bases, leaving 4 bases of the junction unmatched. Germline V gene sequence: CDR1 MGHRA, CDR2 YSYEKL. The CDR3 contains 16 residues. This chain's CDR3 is CASSPRDRPNTGELFF. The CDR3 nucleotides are TGCGCCAGCAGCCCCCGGGACAGGCCGAACACCGGGGAGCTGTTTTTT.

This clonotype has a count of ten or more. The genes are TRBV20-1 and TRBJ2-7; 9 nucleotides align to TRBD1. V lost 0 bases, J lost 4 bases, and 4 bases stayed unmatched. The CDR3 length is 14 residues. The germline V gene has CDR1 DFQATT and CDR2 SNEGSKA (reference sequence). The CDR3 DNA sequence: TGCAGTGCTAGAGATATGGGACAGGGTTACGAGCAGTACGTC. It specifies CSARDMGQGYEQYV.

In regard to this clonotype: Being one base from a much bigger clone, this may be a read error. The CDR3 DNA follows: TGTGCCAGTCGACTAGCGGAAGCAGATACGCAGTATTTT. Protein: CASRLAEADTQYF. V is TRBV27 and J is TRBJ2-3; TRBD2 matches at 9 bases. J lost 4 bases, V lost 9 bases, and 5 bases had no gene match. The CDR3 totals 13 residues. Germline CDR1 is MNHEY and CDR2 is SMNVEV (reference sequence).

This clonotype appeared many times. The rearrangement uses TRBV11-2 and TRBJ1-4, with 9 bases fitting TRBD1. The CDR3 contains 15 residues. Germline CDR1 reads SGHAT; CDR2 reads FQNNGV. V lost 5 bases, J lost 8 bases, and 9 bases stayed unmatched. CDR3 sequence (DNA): TGTGCCAGCAGCCTTCGACAGGGGGTTTTCGAAAAACTGTTTTTT. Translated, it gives CASSLRQGVFEKLFF. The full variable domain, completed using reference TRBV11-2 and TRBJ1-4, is EAGVAQSPRYKIIEKRQSVAFWCNPISGHATLYWYQQILGQGPKLLIQFQNNGVVDDSQLPKDRFSAERLKGVDSTLKIQPAKLEDSAVYLCASSLRQGVFEKLFFGSGTQLSVL.

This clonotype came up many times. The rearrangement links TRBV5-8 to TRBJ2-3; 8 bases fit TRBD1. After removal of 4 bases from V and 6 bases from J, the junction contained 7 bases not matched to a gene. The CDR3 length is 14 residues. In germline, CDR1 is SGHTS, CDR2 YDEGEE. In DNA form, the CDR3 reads TGTGCCAGCAGCGGGGGACAGGTAATGGATACGCAGTATTTT. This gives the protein CASSGGQVMDTQYF. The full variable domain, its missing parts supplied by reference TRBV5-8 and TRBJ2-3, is EAGVTQSPTHLIKTRGQQATLRCSPISGHTSVYWYQQALGLGLQFLLWYDEGEERNRGNFPPRFSGRQFPNYSSELNVNALELEDSALYLCASSGGQVMDTQYFGPGTRLTVL.

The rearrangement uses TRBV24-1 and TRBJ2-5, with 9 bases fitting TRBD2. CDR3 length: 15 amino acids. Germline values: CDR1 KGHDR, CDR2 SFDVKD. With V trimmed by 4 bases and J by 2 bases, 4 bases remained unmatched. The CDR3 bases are TGTGCCACCAGTGAGAATAGCGGGAGTCAAGAGACCCAGTACTTC. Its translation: CATSENSGSQETQYF.